Included here is one TCR beta chain sequence, with context. The sample originates from a study of T cell changes during pregnancy in multiple sclerosis. The CDR3 loop spans 18 amino acids. Trimming cost V 4 bases and J 1 base; bases outside gene matches: 14. Per the germline V gene, CDR1 is MNHEY and CDR2 is SMNVEV (reference sequence). Measured with immunoSEQ multiplex PCR; TCRdb has only the in-frame clones, and not every one. Of about 49,000 clones in the sample, 85% to 95% were seen once. The V gene is TRBV27, the J gene TRBJ1-2; 8 nucleotides align to TRBD1. This receptor was identified in a female donor with multiple sclerosis, enrolled in a pregnancy study. This sample comprised CD8+ T cells from peripheral blood mononuclear cells, obtained before pregnancy. CDR3 in amino acids: CASSSYKQGVIVNYGYTF. In DNA, the CDR3 is TGTGCCAGCAGTTCCTATAAACAGGGGGTAATAGTTAACTATGGCTACACCTTC.